Listed here are 27 T cell receptor beta chains from one sample, sequenced in a study of T cells after posttransplantation cyclophosphamide. Clones were sequenced by immunoSEQ multiplex PCR, and TCRdb holds only the in-frame ones, with some missing. The data hold tens of thousands of clones, with 65% to 90% observed a single time. Controls had myeloablative marrow grafts with methotrexate and calcineurin inhibitor, sampled at 1 year. Sequencing was performed on PBMCs, taken about 400 days after allogeneic stem cell transplant with calcineurin inhibitor and methotrexate. The receptors shown here come from a female patient younger than 45 who received an allogeneic stem cell transplant from an unrelated donor, was CMV-positive, and had acute and chronic GVHD. Some of the T cells might come from the graft donor.

The chain combines TRBV30 with TRBJ1-3; no firm D call. Per germline, CDR1 GTSNPN and CDR2 SVGIG (reference sequence). The V gene lost 0 bases and the J gene lost 4 bases, with 4 bases spanning the gap. The CDR3 consists of 12 residues. The CDR3 loop is CAWSVLGNTIYF. The CDR3 nucleotides read TGTGCCTGGAGTGTACTAGGAAACACCATATATTTT.

The chain uses TRBV4-1 and TRBJ2-3; D is unresolved. This CDR3 has 14 residues. V lost 4 bases, J lost 4 bases, and 12 bases lay in between. The germline V gene encodes CDR1 MGHRA and CDR2 YSYEKL. The DNA for the CDR3 is TGCGCCAGCAGCCTTTCCCCGGTCGCAGATACGCAGTATTTT. It codes for CASSLSPVADTQYF.

The chain couples TRBV4-1 to TRBJ1-2, with 7 bases that match TRBD1. V trimming: 6 bases; J trimming: 0 bases; junction bases outside the gene matches: 7. CDR3 length equals 15 residues. Germline V gene data show CDR1 as MGHRA and CDR2 as YSYEKL. The DNA for the CDR3 is TGCGCCAGCAGAGTCCAGGGGGTTGCTAACTATGGCTACACCTTC. This codes for CASRVQGVANYGYTF.

The chain recombines TRBV5-5 with TRBJ2-7, with D possibly being TRBD2 (5 bases). This CDR3 region has 14 residues. The germline V and J ends were trimmed by 3 bases and 1 base, with 11 bases remaining between them. Germline V CDR1 and CDR2: SGHKS, YYEKEE (reference sequence). CDR3 residues: CASSWGTGSYEQYF. The CDR3 DNA reads TGTGCCAGCAGCTGGGGAACGGGATCCTACGAGCAGTACTTC.

The sample holds a few counts of this clone. The V gene is TRBV18, the J gene TRBJ1-3; 7 positions match TRBD1. Unmatched junction bases numbered 8, after V lost 6 bases and J lost 0 bases. CDR3 size: 16 residues. Germline CDR1 KGHSH, CDR2 LQKENI. Here the CDR3 reads CASSSGGRGSGNTIYF. The CDR3 DNA reads TGTGCCAGCTCGTCAGGGGGAAGGGGCTCTGGAAACACCATATATTTT.

This chain connects TRBV29-1 to TRBJ2-7; D is perhaps TRBD1 (5 bases). Trimming took 4 bases from V and 3 from J, leaving 13 bases between them. The CDR3 is 13 residues long. CDR1 and CDR2 (germline): SQVTM, ANQGSEA. Written as DNA, the CDR3 is TGCAGCGTTGTTTTGGGGCTGGACTACGAGCAGTACTTC. It is translated as CSVVLGLDYEQYF.

The chain couples TRBV18 to TRBJ2-1, with D possibly TRBD1 on 6 matching bases. The CDR3 extends over 14 amino acids. CDR1 KGHSH and CDR2 LQKENI come from the germline V gene. V lost 2 bases, J lost 7 bases, and 12 bases lay in between. CDR3: CASSPGGFRNEQFF. The CDR3 DNA reads as TGTGCCAGCTCACCAGGGGGCTTCCGTAATGAGCAGTTCTTC.

The chain employs TRBV12-5 and TRBJ2-7; the D is unclear. Trimming pared 1 base from V and 0 bases from J, leaving 10 bases between. This CDR3 is 15 amino acids long. CDR1 is LGHNT and CDR2 is FRNRAP in the germline V gene. The CDR3 DNA reads TGTGCTAGTGGTTTGGACAGCACGAGCTCCTACGAGCAGTACTTC. Translating gives CASGLDSTSSYEQYF.

This chain joins TRBV6-1 and TRBJ1-2; TRBD1 might be the D (5 bases). With 2 bases removed from V and 5 bases from J, the gap between germline ends came to 9 bases. The CDR3 sequence is 13 residues long. Germline assignment: CDR1 MNHNS and CDR2 SASEGT. CDR3 in DNA: TGTGCCAGCAGTGAAATAGGGGTTTATGGCTACACCTTC. Protein sequence: CASSEIGVYGYTF.

The chain combines TRBV6-1 with TRBJ1-5; D perhaps matches TRBD1 (5 bases). V lost 3 bases to trimming and J lost 0 bases, with 18 bases between them. Germline V lookup: CDR1 MNHNS, CDR2 SASEGT. CDR3 length: 18 amino acids. The CDR3 is CASSEGPRLVYSNQPQHF. Written as DNA, the CDR3 is TGTGCCAGCAGTGAGGGGCCTCGTCTGGTATATAGCAATCAGCCCCAGCATTTT.

Only a few counts were recorded for this clone. This chain connects TRBV10-2 to TRBJ1-5, with D perhaps TRBD1 (5 bases). Germline V gene sequence: CDR1 WSHSY, CDR2 SAAADI. V was cut by 5 bases and J by 5 bases, with 10 bases left in between. This CDR3 is built from 13 residues. CDR3 DNA sequence: TGCGCCAGCAGTTCACAGGACCATCAGCCCCAGCATTTT. This gives the protein CASSSQDHQPQHF.

The rearrangement joins TRBV11-2 to TRBJ2-6; a possible D gene is TRBD2 (5 bases). The CDR3 loop spans 14 amino acids. Trimming left V 6 bases short and J 3 bases short, with 9 bases between. The V gene's germline CDR1 is SGHAT and CDR2 FQNNGV. The CDR3 DNA follows: TGTGCCAGCAGTCACGCGGGTGGGGCCAACGTCCTGACTTTC. Translated: CASSHAGGANVLTF.

The rearrangement uses TRBV6-1 and TRBJ1-5, with no clear D. CDR1 and CDR2 (germline): MNHNS, SASEGT. This CDR3 has 12 residues. V was clipped by 4 bases and J by 7 bases, with 8 bases between them. CDR3: CASSVSSQPQHF. The CDR3 DNA sequence: TGTGCCAGCAGTGTGTCGTCCCAGCCCCAGCATTTT.

The V gene is TRBV4-1, the J gene TRBJ2-3; a possible D gene is TRBD2 (6 bases). The V end was cut by 10 bases, the J end by 4 bases, with 18 bases between. The CDR3 runs to 14 residues. In germline, CDR1 is MGHRA, CDR2 YSYEKL. The CDR3 reads CATSRETPSDTQYF. Here the CDR3 DNA reads TGCGCCACCTCGCGGGAAACTCCTTCAGATACGCAGTATTTT.

This chain links TRBV11-2 with TRBJ2-7; D gene unclear. The CDR3 loop spans 10 amino acids. CDR1 is SGHAT and CDR2 is FQNNGV in the germline V gene. V shed 5 bases and J shed 3 bases, with 2 bases lying between them. Here the CDR3 DNA reads TGTGCCAGCAGCCACTACGAGCAGTACTTC. This codes for CASSHYEQYF. The complete variable domain, with remaining parts taken from reference TRBV11-2 and TRBJ2-7, reads EAGVAQSPRYKIIEKRQSVAFWCNPISGHATLYWYQQILGQGPKLLIQFQNNGVVDDSQLPKDRFSAERLKGVDSTLKIQPAKLEDSAVYLCASSHYEQYFGPGTRLTVT.

The chain has TRBV9 and TRBJ2-7; 11 nucleotides line up with TRBD2. Trimming at V came to 2 bases and at J to 3 bases, leaving 7 bases not matched to a gene. Germline CDR1 SGDLS, CDR2 YYNGEE. This CDR3 contains 16 residues. The CDR3 DNA is TGTGCCAGCAGCGTCGGACCCGGGACTAGCGGCTACGAGCAGTACTTC. Its protein is CASSVGPGTSGYEQYF.

The gene calls are TRBV19 and TRBJ1-5, with TRBD1 matching 9 bases. The CDR3 extends over 13 amino acids. Germline assignment: CDR1 LNHDA and CDR2 SQIVND (reference sequence). Germline trimming cut 10 bases from V and 6 bases from J; bases unmatched to any gene: 7. DNA for the CDR3: TGTGCCAATACAGGGGGCCTAAGTCAGCCCCAGCATTTT. The encoded protein is CANTGGLSQPQHF.

J is TRBJ1-5 and V is TRBV4-1; the D gene is possibly TRBD1 (5 bases). Looked up from germline, CDR1 is MGHRA and CDR2 is YSYEKL. The CDR3 loop spans 16 amino acids. Trimming removed 0 bases at V and 2 bases at J, with 11 bases between. CDR3 region: CASSQETQVRNQPQHF. The CDR3 nucleotides read TGCGCCAGCAGCCAAGAGACACAGGTTCGCAATCAGCCCCAGCATTTT.

The chain couples TRBV11-2 to TRBJ1-4, with D maybe TRBD1 (6 bases). Trimming stripped 2 bases from V and 2 bases from J, with 12 bases between. Germline V gene data show CDR1 as SGHAT and CDR2 as FQNNGV. The CDR3 totals 16 residues. CDR3 residues: CASSLRRGGTNEKLFF. In DNA form, the CDR3 reads TGTGCCAGCAGCTTACGTCGTGGGGGCACTAATGAAAAACTGTTTTTT.

This clone has a single count. CDR3 sequence reads: CASSQEGDSVGRAGELFF. As DNA, the CDR3 is TGCGCCAGCAGCCAAGAAGGTGATTCAGTCGGGAGGGCCGGGGAGCTGTTTTTT. V gene TRBV4-1 combines with J gene TRBJ2-2; 8 bases line up with TRBD2. The CDR3 is 18 residues long. Germline V gene lookup returns CDR1 MGHRA and CDR2 YSYEKL. V shed 0 bases and J 6 bases; nucleotides not matched to a gene: 12.

This rearrangement joins TRBV7-8 to TRBJ2-7; 10 bases match TRBD1. The V gene's germline CDR1 is SGHVS and CDR2 FQNEAQ. The CDR3 loop spans 17 amino acids. J lost 6 bases, V lost 7 bases, and 18 bases had no gene match. Written as DNA, the CDR3 is TGTGCCAGCACCATCGATGTAGGACAGGGGGGCTACAGCGAGCAGTACTTC. It specifies CASTIDVGQGGYSEQYF. Combining the CDR3 with reference TRBV7-8 and TRBJ2-7 gives the whole variable domain GAGVSQSPRYKVAKRGQDVALRCDPISGHVSLFWYQQALGQGPEFLTYFQNEAQLDKSGLPSDRFFAERPEGSVSTLKIQRTQQEDSAVYLCASTIDVGQGGYSEQYFGPGTRLTVT.

The gene calls are TRBV2 and TRBJ2-3; weak D call: TRBD2 (6 bases). Germline loops: CDR1 SNHLY, CDR2 FYNNEI. V lost 3 bases and J lost 2, with 12 bases in between. The CDR3 extends over 15 amino acids. For the CDR3, the DNA is TGTGCCAGCAGTGACGGCGGGGTCTCCACAGATACGCAGTATTTT. This codes for CASSDGGVSTDTQYF.

The gene calls are TRBV30 and TRBJ2-1, with a tentative D call TRBD2 (8 bases). V was trimmed by 7 bases and J by 7 bases, leaving 20 bases between them. The germline V gene has CDR1 GTSNPN and CDR2 SVGIG (reference sequence). This CDR3 is built from 14 residues. The CDR3 protein is CASGGAGGYNEQFF. The DNA for the CDR3 is TGTGCCTCAGGGGGTGCGGGGGGTTATAATGAGCAGTTCTTC. The whole variable domain, remainder taken from reference TRBV30 and TRBJ2-1, is SQTIHQWPATLVQPVGSPLSLECTVEGTSNPNLYWYRQAAGRGLQLLFYSVGIGQISSEVPQNLSASRPQDRQFILSSKKLLLSDSGFYLCASGGAGGYNEQFFGPGTRLTVL.

The chain joins TRBV5-1 to TRBJ2-5; 11 nucleotides line up with TRBD2. The CDR3 covers 16 residues. Germline V gene sequence: CDR1 SGHRS, CDR2 YFSETQ. V was pared by 2 bases and J by 3 bases, with 6 bases of the junction left unmatched. In nucleotides, the CDR3 is TGCGCCAGCAGCTTTCCGGGACTAGCGGTTGAAGAGACCCAGTACTTC. It specifies CASSFPGLAVEETQYF. Using reference TRBV5-1 and TRBJ2-5 for the parts outside the CDR3, the full variable domain is KAGVTQTPRYLIKTRGQQVTLSCSPISGHRSVSWYQQTPGQGLQFLFEYFSETQRNKGNFPGRFSGRQFSNSRSEMNVSTLELGDSALYLCASSFPGLAVEETQYFGPGTRLLVL.

The chain couples TRBV27 to TRBJ2-3, with a possible D match to TRBD2 (6 bases). The germline gives CDR1 MNHEY, CDR2 SMNVEV (reference sequence). V shed 2 bases and J shed 2 bases, with 11 bases lying between them. This CDR3 contains 15 residues. The CDR3 here is CASSLAGPFTDTQYF. Written as DNA, the CDR3 is TGTGCCAGCAGTTTAGCGGGACCATTCACAGATACGCAGTATTTT.

This clone was picked up one time. The chain couples TRBV11-2 to TRBJ1-1, with a tentative D call TRBD1 (6 bases). CDR1 and CDR2 (germline): SGHAT, FQNNGV. The CDR3 has 13 residues. The V gene lost 1 base and the J gene lost 6 bases, with 9 bases spanning the gap. The CDR3 is CASSLAGGPEAFF. In DNA, the CDR3 is TGTGCCAGCAGCTTAGCGGGGGGCCCTGAAGCTTTCTTT.

This chain joins TRBV6-1 and TRBJ1-5; D ambiguous. The CDR3 length is 15 residues. Germline CDR1 is MNHNS and CDR2 is SASEGT. V dropped 6 bases and J dropped 5 bases, with 17 bases sitting between them. The CDR3 sequence: CASSSAGDGYQPQHF. The CDR3, as DNA: TGTGCCAGCAGCTCGGCGGGCGATGGGTATCAGCCCCAGCATTTT.